This TCR beta chain was recovered during a study of beta chain features in type 1 diabetes. On the study more broadly: No age, gender or cell yield differences were seen between patients and healthy donors.

TCRB transcripts that were expressed got sequenced, as all of the isolated RNA had been reverse transcribed. About 3.6 million reads were obtained on average from naive, central memory and regulatory T cell samples. Clones were sequenced by immunoSEQ multiplex PCR, and TCRdb holds only the in-frame ones, with some missing. The table lists 200,000 to 250,000 clones, approximately 15% of them singletons. This clone has a handful of counts. Its antigen is not identified. Study findings and constraints: Within the patient group, naive, central memory and Treg TCRB repertoires appeared more similar to each other than within healthy donors. A potential influence of HLA type upon TCRB rearrangement remained unresolved herein. Type 1 diabetes patients showed a moderate but significant shortening of TCRB CDR3s in all four CD4+ subsets.

V gave up 4 bases and J gave up 0 bases, with 13 bases separating them. Germline-derived CDR1 and CDR2 are KGHSH and LQKENI. This CDR3 is 16 amino acids long. Specimen: naive CD4+ T cells from blood. This clonotype originated in a young man with type 1 diabetes. This chain joins TRBV18 and TRBJ1-5, with D perhaps TRBD1 (6 bases). CDR3 nucleotides: TGTGCCAGCTCACGGGGGACAATTAATAGCAATCAGCCCCAGCATTTT. The encoded protein is CASSRGTINSNQPQHF.